These 9 T cell receptor beta chains share one sample of origin, sequenced in a study of blood T cell repertoires in COVID-19. Here immunoSEQ multiplex PCR was the method, and the copy in TCRdb shows in-frame clones only, minus some. Of about 380,000 clones in the sample, 85% to 90% were seen once. Sequenced material: peripheral blood. The receptors stem from a young man with active or convalescent COVID-19.

In the case of this clone: Germline is not matched at one junction end, which may reflect a read error. The J gene is TRBJ2-6, the V gene TRBV4-3, with TRBD1 as a possible D gene (5 bases). The germline CDR1 and CDR2 sequences are LGHNA and YSLEER. This CDR3 spans 15 amino acids. DNA for the CDR3: TGCGCCAGCAGCCGACTGAACTCTGGGGCCAACGTGCTGACTTTC. As protein: CASSRLNSGANVLTF.

The chain is built from TRBV25-1 and TRBJ1-2; TRBD1 is a possible D gene (5 bases). Germline V lookup: CDR1 MGHDK, CDR2 SYGVNS. V dropped 6 bases and J dropped 5 bases, with 16 bases sitting between them. The CDR3 totals 14 residues. CDR3 DNA: TGTGCCAGCAGCCCTCCGGGCCGGGGGTATGGCTACACCTTC. It specifies CASSPPGRGYGYTF.

About this clone: Additional DNA sequences in this sample encode the identical CDR3. The gene calls are TRBV5-1 and TRBJ2-2; D is undetermined. The CDR3 totals 14 residues. V was cut by 1 base and J by 2 bases, with 6 bases left in between. Germline V CDR1 and CDR2: SGHRS, YFSETQ. The CDR3 DNA reads as TGCGCCAGCAGCTTGACTACTAACACCGGGGAGCTGTTTTTT. This gives the protein CASSLTTNTGELFF.

The V and J genes are TRBV4-2 and TRBJ1-5; 8 bases line up with TRBD1. The germline gives CDR1 LGHNA, CDR2 YNFKEQ. The CDR3 covers 15 residues. Trimming took 2 bases from V and 6 from J; bases not matched to a gene: 6. CDR3 sequence reads: CASSQQTGDGQPQHF. The CDR3 DNA reads TGTGCCAGCAGCCAACAGACAGGGGACGGTCAGCCCCAGCATTTT.

V gene TRBV7-2 combines with J gene TRBJ1-2; D gene unclear. The V end lost 3 bases, the J end lost 4 bases, and 15 bases lay between the germline ends. This CDR3 contains 15 residues. Looked up from germline, CDR1 is SGHTA and CDR2 is FQGNSA. CDR3 in DNA: TGTGCCAGCAGCTTCCGGGCGGTCGAGGGCTATGGCTACACCTTC. Translating it yields CASSFRAVEGYGYTF.

This chain uses TRBV5-1 with TRBJ2-1, with 7 bases lining up with TRBD1. Germline trimming cut 3 bases from V and 7 bases from J; bases unmatched to any gene: 22. Germline CDR1 reads SGHRS; CDR2 reads YFSETQ. The CDR3 consists of 19 residues. CDR3 nucleotide sequence: TGCGCCAGCAGCTGGAAGAGTACCGGGGACAGCGCCCACGCAAATGAGCAGTTCTTC. It yields the protein CASSWKSTGDSAHANEQFF.

V is TRBV30 and J is TRBJ1-6; 9 bases align to TRBD1. The CDR3 consists of 13 residues. CDR1 and CDR2 from the germline V gene are GTSNPN and SVGIG (reference sequence). The junction had 3 bases not matched to a gene; V was cut back by 3 bases and J by 9 bases. As DNA, the CDR3 is TGTGCCTGGAGAGGGACAGGGATTTCACCCCTCCACTTT. Amino acid sequence: CAWRGTGISPLHF.

This chain uses TRBV19 with TRBJ2-5; a possible D gene is TRBD2 (5 bases). V dropped 4 bases and J dropped 8 bases, with 8 bases sitting between them. The CDR3 spans 11 residues. Germline CDR1 reads LNHDA; CDR2 reads SQIVND (reference sequence). The CDR3 sequence: CASSNRGTQYF. DNA for the CDR3: TGTGCCAGTAGTAACCGGGGAACCCAGTACTTC.

The V call is TRBV7-2, the J call TRBJ2-3, with 8 nucleotides matching TRBD2. This CDR3 comprises 14 residues. Germline CDR1 and CDR2: SGHTA and FQGNSA. Trimming cost V 6 bases and J 4 bases; bases outside gene matches: 6. CDR3 in amino acids: CASSRGLAADTQYF. For the CDR3, the DNA is TGTGCCAGCAGTCGTGGACTAGCCGCAGATACGCAGTATTTT.